The clone carrying this T cell receptor (beta chain) was recorded a few times. The antigen is unknown. Findings and limits, study-wide: The TCR gene usage of tumor memory CD4+ T cells clustered together with blood and lymph node memory CD4+ cells and with lymph node naive CD4+ cells.

Memory CD4+ T cells were sorted as CD4+CD45RO+CD25- cells. TCRdb re-derived calls from the 5' RACE reads in MiXCR, one entry per CDR3 protein. Of approximately 30,000 distinct CDR3 sequences listed, roughly a quarter are singletons. V gave up 8 bases and J gave up 9 bases, with 11 bases separating them. Germline V gives CDR1 MNHEY, CDR2 SMNVEV (reference sequence). CDR3 size: 11 residues. V usage is TRBV27 and J usage is TRBJ2-1; D is undetermined. The sample consisted of memory CD4+ T cells sorted from blood. The sample's subset: memory CD4+ T cells, CD4+CD45RO+CD25-. The receptor's source is a female donor with breast cancer. CDR3 sequence: CASAYSGEQFF. In DNA form, the CDR3 reads TGTGCCAGCGCTTACTCGGGTGAGCAGTTCTTC.